This T cell receptor (beta chain) stems from a study of T-cell reconstitution after alpha-beta-depleted transplantation in children. Whole-study results and caveats: Several hundred rapidly expanded clones from non-depleted graft cells reportedly supplied alpha-beta T cells about two months post-transplant. For some patients, TCRbeta diversity was high at day 60 because of recipient T cells and thymic progenitors that survived. Newly produced T cells mostly provided counts and TCRbeta diversity after one year, as hyperexpanded clones declined.

This clonotype was seen a handful of times. Its specificity is not known. Germline lookup yields CDR1 SGHRS and CDR2 YFSETQ. This CDR3 has 14 amino acids. V shed 0 bases and J shed 6 bases, with 9 bases lying between them. Unique molecular identifiers tagged the TCRbeta library. TCRdb itself ran the PCR reads through MiXCR, one entry per CDR3 protein. The profile shows around 94,000 distinct CDR3 sequences, 4.5% to 7.5% of them singletons. The rearrangement uses TRBV5-1 and TRBJ2-2; D perhaps matches TRBD1 (5 bases). The sequences come from PBMCs, mostly from graft donor cells, collected 60 days after TCRalphabeta/CD19-depleted stem cell transplant. The source of this sequence is a female patient aged 2-10 years who had a stem cell transplant for Fanconi anemia, so the T cells may come from the graft donor. This CDR3 reads CASSLGAGPGELFF. The CDR3 DNA reads as TGCGCCAGCAGCTTGGGCGCAGGGCCCGGGGAGCTGTTTTTT. Complete variable domain (other parts from reference TRBV5-1 and TRBJ2-2): KAGVTQTPRYLIKTRGQQVTLSCSPISGHRSVSWYQQTPGQGLQFLFEYFSETQRNKGNFPGRFSGRQFSNSRSEMNVSTLELGDSALYLCASSLGAGPGELFFGEGSRLTVL.